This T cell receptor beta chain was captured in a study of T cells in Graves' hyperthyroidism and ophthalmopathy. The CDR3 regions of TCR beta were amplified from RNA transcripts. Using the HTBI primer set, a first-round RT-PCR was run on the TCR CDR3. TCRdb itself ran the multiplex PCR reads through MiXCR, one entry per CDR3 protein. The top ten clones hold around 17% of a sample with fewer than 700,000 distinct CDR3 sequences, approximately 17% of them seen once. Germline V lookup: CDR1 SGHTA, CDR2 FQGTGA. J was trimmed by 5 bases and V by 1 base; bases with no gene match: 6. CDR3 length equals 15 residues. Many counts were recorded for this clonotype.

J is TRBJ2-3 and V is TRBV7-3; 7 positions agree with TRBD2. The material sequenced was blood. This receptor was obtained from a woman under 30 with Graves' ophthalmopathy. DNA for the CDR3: TGTGCCAGCAGCTTAATGCGCGGGGGTGTAGATACGCAGTATTTT. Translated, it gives CASSLMRGGVDTQYF.